This TCR beta chain was sequenced in a study of shared clonotypes between healthy human individuals. Whole-study results and caveats: Lower generation probabilities were found for non-shared clonotypes than for those shared by all four donors.

The protocol was immunoSEQ multiplex PCR, while the TCRdb copy is restricted to in-frame clones and leaves out a portion. This repertoire shows a few hundred thousand clones, around 97% found once; its top ten account for roughly 0.05%. V lost 6 bases to trimming and J lost 11 bases; unmatched junction nucleotides: 5. The CDR3 spans 13 residues. Germline V lookup: CDR1 MNHNS, CDR2 SASEGT. The sample holds a few counts of this clone. Antigen unknown. There were only Caucasian adults among the donors, and all lived in Nashville, Tennessee. This rearrangement joins TRBV6-1 to TRBJ1-5, with 12 nucleotides matching TRBD1. The sequenced material came from naive CD4+ T cells sorted from blood. The sample's subset: CD45RA+ positively selected. This receptor was taken from a woman aged 25 to 39 in good health. In nucleotides, the CDR3 is TGTGCCAGCAGAGCAGGGACAGGGGGCGCCCAGCATTTT. Its translation is CASRAGTGGAQHF.